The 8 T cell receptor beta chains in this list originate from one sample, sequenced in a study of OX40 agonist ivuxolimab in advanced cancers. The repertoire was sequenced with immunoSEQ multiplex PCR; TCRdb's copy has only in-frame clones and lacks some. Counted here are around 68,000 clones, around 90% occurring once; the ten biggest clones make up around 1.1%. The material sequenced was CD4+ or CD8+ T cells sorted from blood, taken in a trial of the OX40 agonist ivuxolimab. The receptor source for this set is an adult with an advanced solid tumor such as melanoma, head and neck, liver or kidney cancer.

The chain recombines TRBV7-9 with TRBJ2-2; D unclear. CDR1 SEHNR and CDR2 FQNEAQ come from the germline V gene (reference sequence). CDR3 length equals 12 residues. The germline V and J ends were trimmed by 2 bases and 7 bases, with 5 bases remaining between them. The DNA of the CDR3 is TGTGCCAGCAGCTTACGGGTCGGGGAGCTGTTTTTT. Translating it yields CASSLRVGELFF.

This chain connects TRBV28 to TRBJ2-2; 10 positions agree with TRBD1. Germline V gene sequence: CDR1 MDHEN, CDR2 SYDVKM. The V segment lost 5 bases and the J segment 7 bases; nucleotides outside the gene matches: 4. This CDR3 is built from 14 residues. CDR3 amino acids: CASSRQGADGELFF. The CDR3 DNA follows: TGTGCCAGCAGTAGACAGGGGGCAGACGGGGAGCTGTTTTTT.

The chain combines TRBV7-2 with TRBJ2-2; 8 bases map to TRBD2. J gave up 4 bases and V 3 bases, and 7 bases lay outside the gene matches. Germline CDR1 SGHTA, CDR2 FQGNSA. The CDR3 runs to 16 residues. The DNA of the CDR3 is TGTGCCAGCAGCTTTAGTACTAGCGGTGTCACCGGGGAGCTGTTTTTT. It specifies CASSFSTSGVTGELFF.

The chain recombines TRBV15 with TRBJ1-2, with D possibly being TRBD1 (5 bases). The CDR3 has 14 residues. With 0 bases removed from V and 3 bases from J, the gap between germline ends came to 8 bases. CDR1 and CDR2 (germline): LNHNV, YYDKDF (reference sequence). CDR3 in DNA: TGTGCCACCAGCAGAGATGGGGACCACTATGGCTACACCTTC. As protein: CATSRDGDHYGYTF.

The CDR3 loop reads CASSTNAGYTF. CDR3 sequence (DNA): TGTGCCAGCAGCACCAACGCCGGCTACACCTTC. This chain joins TRBV9 and TRBJ1-2; D call uncertain. V was pared by 4 bases and J by 8 bases, with 9 bases between. This CDR3 spans 11 amino acids. Germline-derived CDR1 and CDR2 are SGDLS and YYNGEE.

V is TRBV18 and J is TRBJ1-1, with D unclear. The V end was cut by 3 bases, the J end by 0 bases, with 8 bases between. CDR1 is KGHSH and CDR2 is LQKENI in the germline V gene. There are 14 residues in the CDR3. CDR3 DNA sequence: TGTGCCAGCTCACCGAGCCAAATGAACACTGAAGCTTTCTTT. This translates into CASSPSQMNTEAFF.

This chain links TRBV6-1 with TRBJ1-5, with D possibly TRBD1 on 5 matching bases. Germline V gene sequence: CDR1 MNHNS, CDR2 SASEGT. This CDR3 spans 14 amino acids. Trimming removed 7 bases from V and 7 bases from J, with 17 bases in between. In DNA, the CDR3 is TGTGCCAGCATCGAACAGAGGGGTACCCAGCCCCAGCATTTT. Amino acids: CASIEQRGTQPQHF.

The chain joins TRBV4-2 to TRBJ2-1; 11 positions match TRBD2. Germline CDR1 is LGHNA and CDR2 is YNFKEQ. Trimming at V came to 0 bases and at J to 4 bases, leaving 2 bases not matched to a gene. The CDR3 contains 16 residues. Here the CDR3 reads CASSQDTSGRYNEQFF. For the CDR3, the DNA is TGTGCCAGCAGCCAAGATACTAGCGGGAGATACAATGAGCAGTTCTTC.